This is a list of T cell receptor beta chains from one sample in a study of blood T cell repertoires in COVID-19. Profiling relied on immunoSEQ multiplex PCR, and the TCRdb table lists in-frame clones only, not all of them. Of about 120,000 clones in the sample, approximately 80% were seen once. Sequences were obtained from peripheral blood. The receptors shown here come from a woman older than 75 with acute or convalescent COVID-19. The CDR3 runs from the conserved cysteine through the conserved F or W. The D gene is left open where the match is weak. The size of a clone is reported for some rows only, either as once, few or many, or as a class for expanded clones.

V	J	D	size	length	DNA	CDR3
TRBV4-2	TRBJ2-6	NA	NA	18	TGTGCCAGCAGCCAAGAAACCCAGGGCTCGGCTGGGGCCAACGTCCTGACTTTC	CASSQETQGSAGANVLTF
TRBV19	TRBJ1-1	TRBD1	NA	15	TGTGCCAGTAGTATCCACAGGGGGTTGAACACTGAAGCTTTCTTT	CASSIHRGLNTEAFF
TRBV7-2	TRBJ2-2	NA	few	15	TGTGCCAGCGCCTTCGACGGGACGAACACCGGGGAGCTGTTTTTT	CASAFDGTNTGELFF
TRBV9	TRBJ2-7	NA	NA	13	TGTGCCAGCAGCGTAGCTCGGGTATCCGAGCAGTACTTC	CASSVARVSEQYF
TRBV7-2	TRBJ1-3	TRBD1	NA	15	TGTGCCAGCAGCTTTCCGACAGGGGCTGGAAACACCATATATTTT	CASSFPTGAGNTIYF
TRBV6-2/TRBV6-3	TRBJ1-1	TRBD1	NA	13	TGTGCCAGCAGTCGGGACAGTAACACTGAAGCTTTCTTT	CASSRDSNTEAFF
TRBV15	TRBJ2-1	TRBD2	NA	15	TGTGCCACCAGCACACGCCGCCTAGCGGGCAATGAGCAGTTCTTC	CATSTRRLAGNEQFF
TRBV2	TRBJ2-1	NA	NA	12	TGTGCCAGCAGAGAAATGCAGGGAGAGCAGTTCTTC	CASREMQGEQFF
TRBV18	TRBJ2-7	NA	NA	14	TGTGCCAGCTCACTCCAAGAGAGCTCCTACGAGCAGTACTTC	CASSLQESSYEQYF
TRBV6-6	TRBJ1-1	NA	NA	12	TGTGCCAGCAGGACCAGGGACGGCGGGACTTTCTTT	CASRTRDGGTFF
TRBV19	TRBJ1-2	NA	NA	13	TGTGCCAGTAGTCGGACAGCGAGGGATGGCTACACCTTC	CASSRTARDGYTF
TRBV7-9	TRBJ2-2	NA	NA	15	TGTGCCAGCAGCTCCAGAAACCTGAACACCGGGGAGCTGTTTTTT	CASSSRNLNTGELFF
TRBV19	TRBJ1-5	NA	NA	13	TGTGCCAGTAGTATACAGGGTTTTCAGCCCCAGCATTTT	CASSIQGFQPQHF
TRBV14	TRBJ2-2	NA	NA	15	TGTGCCAGCAGCCAAGTAGGGAGACTGGCCGGGGAGCTGTTTTTT	CASSQVGRLAGELFF
TRBV5-4	TRBJ2-2	NA	NA	15	TGTGCCAGCGAGTCCGTCTCATATTCCGCCGGGGAGCTGTTTTTT	CASESVSYSAGELFF
TRBV4-3	TRBJ2-6	NA	NA	17	TGCGCCAGCAGCTTCTCCGGGAGTGCCTCTGGGGCCAACGTCCTGACTTTC	CASSFSGSASGANVLTF
TRBV19	TRBJ2-3	TRBD2	NA	15	TGTGCCAGTAGCCTAGCGGGGCAATTGGGGGATACGCAGTATTTT	CASSLAGQLGDTQYF
TRBV4-3	TRBJ1-2	TRBD1	NA	17	TGCGCCAGCAGCCAAGATCCCAGGGGGCGAGGCCCGCAGGGCTACACCTTC	CASSQDPRGRGPQGYTF
TRBV7-8	TRBJ1-5	NA	NA	16	TGTGCCAGCAGCTTAGGGACAGTAGCTAGCAATCAGCCCCAGCATTTT	CASSLGTVASNQPQHF
TRBV19	TRBJ1-4	NA	NA	14	TGTGCCAGTAGTGTCTCATACCTTAGAGAAAAACTGTTTTTT	CASSVSYLREKLFF
TRBV4-3	TRBJ1-2	NA	NA	14	TGCGCCAGCAGCCACATCGGGGAGGCCTATGGCTACACCTTC	CASSHIGEAYGYTF
TRBV28	TRBJ2-3	NA	NA	15	TGTGCCAGCAGTCACAGGGAAGGGACCAGTAATACGCAGTATTTT	CASSHREGTSNTQYF
TRBV21-1	TRBJ1-1	NA	NA	14	TGTGCCAGACTGACAGGGCCCATGAACACTGAAGCTTTCTTT	CARLTGPMNTEAFF
TRBV7-9	TRBJ2-3	NA	NA	14	TGTGCCAGCAGCCCAGGGACTTCCACAGATACGCAGTATTTT	CASSPGTSTDTQYF
TRBV9	TRBJ2-2	NA	NA	14	TGTGCCAGCAGCGTGACTAGTGTACCTGGGGAGCTGTTTTTT	CASSVTSVPGELFF
TRBV2	TRBJ1-2	NA	NA	14	TGTGCCAGCAGTGAACGCCCCAGGGCCTATGGCTACACCTTC	CASSERPRAYGYTF
TRBV5-1	TRBJ1-5	NA	NA	15	TGCGCCAGCAGCGGGGGGGCCTCCGAGGGTCAGCCCCAGCATTTT	CASSGGASEGQPQHF
TRBV25-1	TRBJ2-7	TRBD1	NA	15	TGTGCCAGCAGTGAATTCGACAGGGGGCTTGTCGAGCAGTACTTC	CASSEFDRGLVEQYF
TRBV30	TRBJ2-1	NA	few	12	TGTGCCTGGAGGGCCTTTTACAATGAGCAGTTCTTC	CAWRAFYNEQFF
TRBV27	TRBJ1-6	NA	NA	16	TGTGCCAGCAGTTTGGTTGACAGGTTTGGGAATTCACCCCTCCACTTT	CASSLVDRFGNSPLHF
TRBV18	TRBJ1-5	NA	NA	14	TGTGCCAGCTCACTTCGTCGTTTCAATCAGCCCCAGCATTTT	CASSLRRFNQPQHF
TRBV7-9	TRBJ2-3	TRBD2	NA	15	TGTGCCAGCAGCCTTGGACTAGCGGGGACAGATACGCAGTATTTT	CASSLGLAGTDTQYF
TRBV19	TRBJ1-5	NA	once	14	TGTGCCAGTAGTAGTCGCAGATATAATCAGCCCCAGCATTTT	CASSSRRYNQPQHF
TRBV4-1	TRBJ1-4	TRBD1	NA	14	TGCGCCAGCAGCGCCGGGACAGGGGATGAAAAACTGTTTTTT	CASSAGTGDEKLFF
TRBV6-5	TRBJ2-7	NA	NA	13	TGTGCCAGCAGTTCAGGGCCCCTCTACGAGCAGTACTTC	CASSSGPLYEQYF
TRBV7-3	TRBJ1-2	TRBD1	NA	16	TGTGCCAGCAGCTTACCCCGGGACAGGGTGGACTACGGCTACACCTTC	CASSLPRDRVDYGYTF
TRBV29-1	TRBJ2-3	TRBD2	once	15	TGCAGCGTTGTTGGGGCTAGCGGGAGTTCAGATACGCAGTATTTT	CSVVGASGSSDTQYF
TRBV5-5	TRBJ1-4	NA	NA	16	TGTGCCAGCAGCTTTCAACGCTGGTCCGGGGAGGAAAAACTGTTTTTT	CASSFQRWSGEEKLFF
TRBV4-3	TRBJ2-1	NA	NA	16	TGCGCCAGCAGCCAAGGGCCAGCAGGCTCCTACAATGAGCAGTTCTTC	CASSQGPAGSYNEQFF
TRBV30	TRBJ1-2	TRBD1	few	16	TGTGCCTGGAGTGTGGTTAGGACAGGGGGGAACTATGGCTACACCTTC	CAWSVVRTGGNYGYTF
TRBV18	TRBJ2-3	NA	NA	15	TGTGCCAGCTCCCCTCAGATAGCGGGCACAGATACGCAGTATTTT	CASSPQIAGTDTQYF
TRBV4-3	TRBJ2-2	TRBD2	NA	17	TGCGCCAGCAGCCAAGATAGGGCAGCGGGAGTGGACGGGGAGCTGTTTTTT	CASSQDRAAGVDGELFF
TRBV7-2	TRBJ1-2	NA	NA	14	TGTGCCAGCAGCTTAGATTGGGAGTTCTATGGCTACACCTTC	CASSLDWEFYGYTF
TRBV19	TRBJ1-5	TRBD1	NA	15	TGTGCCAGTAGCCAAGGGACAGGGGAAAATCAGCCCCAGCATTTT	CASSQGTGENQPQHF
TRBV7-9	TRBJ2-7	NA	NA	14	TGTGCCAGCAGCTTAGACTTTCAGGGAGGTGAGCAGTACTTC	CASSLDFQGGEQYF
TRBV19	TRBJ1-5	TRBD1	NA	17	TGTGCCAGTAGTCTGATTTCAGGGACAGGGTCGGGTCAGCCCCAGCATTTT	CASSLISGTGSGQPQHF
TRBV28	TRBJ2-5	TRBD2	NA	14	TGTGCCAGCAGCAGACTAGCGGGGGAAGAGACCCAGTACTTC	CASSRLAGEETQYF
TRBV2	TRBJ2-7	TRBD2	NA	16	TGTGCCAGCAGTGAAGATCTCCTAGCGGGGAGATACGAGCAGTACTTC	CASSEDLLAGRYEQYF
TRBV4-2	TRBJ1-5	NA	once	16	TGTGCCAGCAGCCAAGACTCTCCGGGGAGCAATCAGCCCCAGCATTTT	CASSQDSPGSNQPQHF
TRBV24-1	TRBJ2-1	NA	NA	16	TGTGCCACCAGTTCGCGGGGTCGGGGCTCCTACAATGAGCAGTTCTTC	CATSSRGRGSYNEQFF
TRBV18	TRBJ2-3	TRBD2	NA	17	TGTGCCAGCTCACCGGTGGCTAGCGGGGGAAGCACAGATACGCAGTATTTT	CASSPVASGGSTDTQYF
TRBV6-2/TRBV6-3	TRBJ1-2	NA	NA	13	TGTGCCAGCAGCCTAGACGGACTCTATGGCTACACCTTC	CASSLDGLYGYTF
TRBV11-1	TRBJ2-5	NA	NA	15	TGTGCCAGCAGCCCCAACCCCGGGAGTCAAGAGACCCAGTACTTC	CASSPNPGSQETQYF
TRBV6-2/TRBV6-3	TRBJ2-7	TRBD2	NA	15	TGTGCCAGCAGTTACCCCGGGACTACAACCTACGAGCAGTACTTC	CASSYPGTTTYEQYF